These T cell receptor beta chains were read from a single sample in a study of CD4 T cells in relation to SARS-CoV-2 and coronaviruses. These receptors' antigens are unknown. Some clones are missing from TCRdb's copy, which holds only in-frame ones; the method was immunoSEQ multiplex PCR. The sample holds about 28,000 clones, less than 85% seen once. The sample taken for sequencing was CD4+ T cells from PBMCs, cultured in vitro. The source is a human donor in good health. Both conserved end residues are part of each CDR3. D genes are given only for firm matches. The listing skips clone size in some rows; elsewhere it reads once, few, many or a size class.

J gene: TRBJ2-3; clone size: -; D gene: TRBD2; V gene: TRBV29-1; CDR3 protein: CSVGGGTSSRTDTQYF; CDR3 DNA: TGCAGCGTTGGAGGCGGGACTAGCAGCCGCACAGATACGCAGTATTTT
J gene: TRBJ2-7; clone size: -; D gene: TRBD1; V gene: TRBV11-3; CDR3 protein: CASSLDGQGAREQYF; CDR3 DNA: TGTGCCAGCAGCTTAGATGGACAGGGGGCGCGGGAGCAGTACTTC
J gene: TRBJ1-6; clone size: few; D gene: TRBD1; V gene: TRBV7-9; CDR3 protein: CASRGTGTDNSPLHF; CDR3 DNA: TGTGCCAGCAGGGGTACCGGGACAGATAATTCACCCCTCCACTTT
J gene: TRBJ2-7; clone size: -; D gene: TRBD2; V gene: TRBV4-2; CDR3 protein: CASSQETAGGPREQYF; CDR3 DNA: TGTGCCAGCAGCCAAGAAACGGCGGGAGGGCCAAGAGAGCAGTACTTC
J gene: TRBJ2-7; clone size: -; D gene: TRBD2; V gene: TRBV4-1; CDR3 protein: CASSPTWTSDSYEQYF; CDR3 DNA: TGCGCCAGCAGTCCCACCTGGACTAGCGACTCCTACGAGCAGTACTTC
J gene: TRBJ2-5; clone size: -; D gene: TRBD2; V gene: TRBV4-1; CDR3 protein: CASSQTSEETQYF; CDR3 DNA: TGCGCCAGCAGCCAGACTAGCGAAGAGACCCAGTACTTC
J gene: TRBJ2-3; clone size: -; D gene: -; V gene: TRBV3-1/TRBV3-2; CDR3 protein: CASSQAIDTQYF; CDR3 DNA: TGTGCCAGCAGCCAAGCGATAGATACGCAGTATTTT
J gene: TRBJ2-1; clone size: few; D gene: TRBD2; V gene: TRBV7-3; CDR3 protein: CASSLAVAGNNEQFF; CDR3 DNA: TGTGCCAGCAGCTTAGCGGTAGCGGGAAACAATGAGCAGTTCTTC
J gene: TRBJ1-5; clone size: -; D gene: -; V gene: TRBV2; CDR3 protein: CASSDGYQPQHF; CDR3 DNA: TGTGCCAGCAGTGACGGGTATCAGCCCCAGCATTTT
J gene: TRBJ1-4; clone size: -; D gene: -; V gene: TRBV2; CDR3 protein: CASLRATNEKLFF; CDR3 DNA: TGTGCCAGCCTACGTGCAACTAATGAAAAACTGTTTTTT
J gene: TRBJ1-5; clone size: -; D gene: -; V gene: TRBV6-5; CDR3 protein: CASSEDSSNQPQHF; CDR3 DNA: TGTGCCAGCAGCGAGGACAGTAGCAATCAGCCCCAGCATTTT
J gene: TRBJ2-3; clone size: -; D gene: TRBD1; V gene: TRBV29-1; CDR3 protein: CSVEGTGAVTDTQYF; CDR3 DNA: TGCAGCGTTGAAGGGACAGGGGCTGTTACAGATACGCAGTATTTT
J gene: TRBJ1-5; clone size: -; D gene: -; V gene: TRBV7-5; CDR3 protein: CARSISMGSFSNQPQHF; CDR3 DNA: TGTGCCAGAAGCATCAGCATGGGATCCTTTAGCAATCAGCCCCAGCATTTT
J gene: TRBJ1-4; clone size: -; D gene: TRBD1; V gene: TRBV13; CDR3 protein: CASSIDRVIYEKLFF; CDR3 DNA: TGTGCCAGCAGCATCGACAGGGTGATATATGAAAAACTGTTTTTT
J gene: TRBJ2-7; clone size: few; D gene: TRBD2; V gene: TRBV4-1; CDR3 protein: CASSGWTSGYEQYF; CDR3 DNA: TGCGCCAGCAGCGGCTGGACTAGCGGATACGAGCAGTACTTC
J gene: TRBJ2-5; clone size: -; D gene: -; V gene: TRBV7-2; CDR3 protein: CASSIRGRETQYF; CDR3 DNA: TGTGCCAGCAGCATCAGGGGGAGGGAGACCCAGTACTTC
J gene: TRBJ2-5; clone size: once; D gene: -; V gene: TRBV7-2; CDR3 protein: CASSPPGLAKETQYF; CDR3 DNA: TGTGCCAGCAGCCCACCGGGACTGGCTAAAGAGACCCAGTACTTC
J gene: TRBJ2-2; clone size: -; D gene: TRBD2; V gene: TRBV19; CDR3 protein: CASRGAGGPGGELFF; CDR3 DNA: TGTGCCAGTAGGGGAGCGGGAGGGCCTGGCGGGGAGCTGTTTTTT
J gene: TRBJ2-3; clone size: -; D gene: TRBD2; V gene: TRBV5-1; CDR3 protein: CASTFGGERADTQYF; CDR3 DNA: TGCGCCAGCACCTTTGGGGGGGAAAGAGCAGATACGCAGTATTTT
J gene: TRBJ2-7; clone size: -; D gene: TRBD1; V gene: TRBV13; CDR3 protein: CASRPGQGTYEQYF; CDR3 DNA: TGTGCCAGCAGGCCGGGACAGGGAACCTACGAGCAGTACTTC
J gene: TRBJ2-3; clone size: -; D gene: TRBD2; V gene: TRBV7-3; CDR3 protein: CASSSGLAGVRDTQYF; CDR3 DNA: TGTGCCAGCAGCTCGGGACTAGCGGGAGTGAGAGATACGCAGTATTTT
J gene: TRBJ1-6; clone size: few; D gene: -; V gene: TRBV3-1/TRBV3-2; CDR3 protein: CASSLEGISSPLHF; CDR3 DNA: TGTGCCAGCAGCCTGGAGGGGATAAGTTCACCCCTCCACTTT
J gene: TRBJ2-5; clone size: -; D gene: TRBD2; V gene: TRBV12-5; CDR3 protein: CASGLDLTSGRTGGGETQYF; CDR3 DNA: TGTGCTAGTGGTTTGGATCTGACTAGCGGGAGGACCGGCGGGGGCGAGACCCAGTACTTC
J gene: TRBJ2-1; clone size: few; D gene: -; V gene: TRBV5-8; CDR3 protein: CASSSGGIPYNEQFF; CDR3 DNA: TGTGCCAGCAGCAGTGGGGGGATCCCCTACAATGAGCAGTTCTTC
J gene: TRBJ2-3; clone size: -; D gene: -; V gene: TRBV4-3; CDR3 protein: CASSRNRVGDTQYF; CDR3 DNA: TGCGCCAGCAGCCGAAACAGGGTGGGGGATACGCAGTATTTT
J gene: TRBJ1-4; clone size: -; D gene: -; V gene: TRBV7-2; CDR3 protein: CASSLAFGGGEKLFF; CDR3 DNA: TGTGCCAGCAGCTTAGCTTTCGGGGGTGGTGAAAAACTGTTTTTT
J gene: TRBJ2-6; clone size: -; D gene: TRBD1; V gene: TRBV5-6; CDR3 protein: CASSLVTGDPGANVLTF; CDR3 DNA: TGTGCCAGCAGCTTGGTGACAGGGGATCCTGGGGCCAACGTCCTGACTTTC
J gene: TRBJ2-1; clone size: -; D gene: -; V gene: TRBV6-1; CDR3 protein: CASSELVGSDNEQFF; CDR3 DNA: TGTGCCAGCAGTGAATTAGTGGGGTCGGACAATGAGCAGTTCTTC
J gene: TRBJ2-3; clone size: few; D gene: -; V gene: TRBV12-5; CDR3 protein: CASGLVPRGGIGGRSTDTQYF; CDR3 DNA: TGTGCTAGTGGTTTGGTCCCAAGGGGGGGTATCGGGGGGCGAAGCACAGATACGCAGTATTTT
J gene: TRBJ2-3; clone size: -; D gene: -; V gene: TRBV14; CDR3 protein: CASRHTGIGSDTQYF; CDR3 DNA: TGTGCCAGCAGACACACAGGGATAGGGTCGGATACGCAGTATTTT